The present entry profiles one TCR beta chain with its context. This CDR3 spans 14 amino acids. Trimming cost V 6 bases and J 5 bases, with 16 bases left between them. Germline CDR1 and CDR2: LGHNA and YSLEER. This table comes from immunoSEQ multiplex PCR, and its TCRdb copy is limited to in-frame clones, with some not included. The data show 55,000 to 65,000 clones, around nine tenths seen once. The sample originates from a study of T cell repertoires in ileal Crohn's disease. As to time point: neoterminal ileum biopsy at postoperative endoscopy, about 6 months after surgery. The sample taken for sequencing was ileal tissue. This receptor was identified in an adult with Crohn's disease. This chain connects TRBV4-3 to TRBJ1-1, with D maybe TRBD1 (5 bases). The CDR3 nucleotides read TGCGCCAGCAGGATCGTTCCGGGGGAGACTGAAGCTTTCTTT. This codes for CASRIVPGETEAFF.